The present T cell receptor (beta chain) was sequenced within a study of tumor and adjacent non-tumor tissue in lung cancer. Background on the study: The patients, roughly eleven men and about five women, were roughly 30 to 76 with stage I to III disease.

On this clonotype itself: Its specificity is unknown. A read error is possible here, since a much larger clone lies one base away.

The template was RNA from unsorted bulk tissue. Donors were chemotherapy-naive, newly diagnosed lung cancer surgical patients in China, August–late 2014. Germline V gene lookup returns CDR1 SGHNT and CDR2 YYREEE (reference sequence). The CDR3 loop spans 15 amino acids. Deletions cut 4 bases from V and 0 bases from J, with 11 bases between. General study results and limits: TCR diversity was significantly greater in tumor than normal lung tissue.

Three rounds of nested PCR, following a modified ARM-PCR protocol, produced the TCRbeta library. TCRdb re-called the multiplex PCR reads through MiXCR, storing one row per CDR3 protein. The sample records about 110,000 distinct CDR3 sequences, 75% being singletons. This receptor was obtained from a woman aged 60-75 years with non-small cell lung cancer. The sequencing sample was made of lung tumor tissue. The V call is TRBV5-4, the J call TRBJ2-1, with D hard to call. CDR3 amino acids: CASSKDLSSYNEQFF. In DNA, the CDR3 is TGTGCCAGCAGCAAAGACTTAAGCTCCTACAATGAGCAGTTCTTC.